This TCR beta chain emerged from a study of cytomegalovirus exposure and HLA in healthy donors. The CDR3 length is 16 residues. V shed 4 bases and J 1 base; nucleotides not matched to a gene: 8. Germline V gives CDR1 SGHDN, CDR2 FVKESK. Study-wide results and caveats: Some public TCRs appeared in many individuals, while most sequences were rare. As was reported, the classifier diagnosed cytomegalovirus status with high specificity and sensitivity.

Despite likely unrecorded immune exposures, the donors were nominally healthy at the time of sampling. With 60 Vbeta and 13 Jbeta primers, the PCR was carried out. The protocol was immunoSEQ multiplex PCR, while the TCRdb copy is restricted to in-frame clones and leaves out a portion. The table has 150,000 to 200,000 clones, over 70% seen once. As concerns this clone: Its cognate antigen is unknown.

V is TRBV14 and J is TRBJ1-1, with 8 bases lining up with TRBD1. Material: PBMCs. The clonotype comes from a man aged 25-45 years in good health and CMV-seropositive. CDR3 in amino acids: CASSLRTGRANTEAFF. CDR3 in DNA: TGTGCCAGCAGCCTGAGGACAGGGAGGGCGAACACTGAAGCTTTCTTT.